This TCR beta chain was obtained from a study of T cell responses to AZD1222 COVID-19 vaccine. Generated by immunoSEQ multiplex PCR, the TCRdb table keeps only in-frame clones and is missing some. The table includes roughly 200,000 clones, approximately 90% detected once. Looked up from germline, CDR1 is MNHEY and CDR2 is SVGAGI. V lost 7 bases, J lost 10 bases, and 16 bases lay in between. The CDR3 is made up of 12 amino acids. As for this clone: Its antigen is undetermined.

Pooling of second doses given at about 4 or about 12 weeks was done. Findings and limits, study-wide: Among AZD1222 vaccinees, only six were seropositive at baseline. Spike-specific TCR breadth and depth grew following two AZD1222 doses. Clonal diversity was possibly underestimated, and the donors were mostly white British, with more females.

The receptor was isolated from an adult who received the AZD1222 COVID-19 vaccine. This chain links TRBV6-5 with TRBJ1-1; perhaps TRBD1 as D (5 bases). The specimen was peripheral blood, collected 28 days after the second AZD1222 dose. Written as DNA, the CDR3 is TGTGCCAGCACCAGCATTAGGCAGGGAGCTTTCTTT. Translating it yields CASTSIRQGAFF.